Listed below are T cell receptor beta chains from one sample, sequenced in a study of persistence of HIV-infected CD4 T cells. Antigen specificity for these receptors is unknown. The method was immunoSEQ multiplex PCR; TCRdb's version includes in-frame clones alone and lacks a portion of them. The repertoire consists of about 64,000 clones, with less than 85% occurring once and the leading ten covering 1.5% to 2%. Specimen: CD4+ T cells sorted from PBMCs after approximately 20-hour stimulation, collected from a patient who received antiretroviral therapy. The source is an adult man with HIV who was CMV-seropositive. CDR3s include the opening cysteine and the closing phenylalanine or tryptophan. Fields, in order: CDR3 DNA, CDR3 protein, J gene, D gene, V gene, clone size, CDR3 length. D genes are given only for firm matches. Not all rows give a size; the values are once, few, many and, for expanded clones, a class.

cdr3_nt: TGTGCCAGCAGCGGGCGACAGGCACTTCAAGCTTTCTTT
cdr3_aa: CASSGRQALQAFF
j_call: TRBJ1-1
d_call: -
v_call: TRBV7-8
clone_size: -
cdr3_length: 13

cdr3_nt: TGTGCCAGCAGCGCCTGGGACAGGACCACCGGGGAGCTGTTTTTT
cdr3_aa: CASSAWDRTTGELFF
j_call: TRBJ2-2
d_call: TRBD1
v_call: TRBV5-6
clone_size: -
cdr3_length: 15

cdr3_nt: TGCGCCAGCAGTGCTCACTCCTCCACAGATACGCAGTATTTT
cdr3_aa: CASSAHSSTDTQYF
j_call: TRBJ2-3
d_call: -
v_call: TRBV10-1
clone_size: -
cdr3_length: 14

cdr3_nt: TGTGCCAGCCAGGGACGGGAGGGGAGCAATCAGCCCCAGCATTTT
cdr3_aa: CASQGREGSNQPQHF
j_call: TRBJ1-5
d_call: -
v_call: TRBV2
clone_size: -
cdr3_length: 15

cdr3_nt: TGTGCCAGCTCACCGGAACAACTCCCAGCGAGAGGCTACACCTTC
cdr3_aa: CASSPEQLPARGYTF
j_call: TRBJ1-2
d_call: -
v_call: TRBV18
clone_size: once
cdr3_length: 15

cdr3_nt: TGTGCCAGCAGCGCGACAGGGGGCTTAGGTTCACCCCTCCACTTT
cdr3_aa: CASSATGGLGSPLHF
j_call: TRBJ1-6
d_call: TRBD1
v_call: TRBV6-5
clone_size: -
cdr3_length: 15

cdr3_nt: TGTGCCAGCAGCTTCGGGGCAGGGAATCAGCCCCAGCATTTT
cdr3_aa: CASSFGAGNQPQHF
j_call: TRBJ1-5
d_call: -
v_call: TRBV5-6
clone_size: -
cdr3_length: 14

cdr3_nt: TGTGCCAGCAGCCCTAATGGCGCTCTCTACAATGAGCAGTTCTTC
cdr3_aa: CASSPNGALYNEQFF
j_call: TRBJ2-1
d_call: -
v_call: TRBV2
clone_size: -
cdr3_length: 15

cdr3_nt: TGTGCCAGCAGTTACAGTCCTAGCGGGGGTTTTGATACGCAGTATTTT
cdr3_aa: CASSYSPSGGFDTQYF
j_call: TRBJ2-3
d_call: TRBD2
v_call: TRBV6-6
clone_size: once
cdr3_length: 16

cdr3_nt: TGTGCCAGCAGCCGCGTACCAACAGATACGCAGTATTTT
cdr3_aa: CASSRVPTDTQYF
j_call: TRBJ2-3
d_call: -
v_call: TRBV7-8
clone_size: -
cdr3_length: 13

cdr3_nt: TGTGCCAGTAGTACACGGACAGGGGGCGAGAACACTGAAGCTTTCTTT
cdr3_aa: CASSTRTGGENTEAFF
j_call: TRBJ1-1
d_call: TRBD1
v_call: TRBV19
clone_size: once
cdr3_length: 16

cdr3_nt: TGTGCCACTCTTCCTACAGCGATCTCCTACGAGCAGTACTTC
cdr3_aa: CATLPTAISYEQYF
j_call: TRBJ2-7
d_call: -
v_call: TRBV6-5
clone_size: -
cdr3_length: 14

cdr3_nt: TGTGCCAGCAGTTTGATGTACTCTGGAAACACCATATATTTT
cdr3_aa: CASSLMYSGNTIYF
j_call: TRBJ1-3
d_call: -
v_call: TRBV27
clone_size: -
cdr3_length: 14

cdr3_nt: TGCGCCAGCAGCTCTCTGGGACTAGCGACGACAGATACGCAGTATTTT
cdr3_aa: CASSSLGLATTDTQYF
j_call: TRBJ2-3
d_call: TRBD2
v_call: TRBV5-1
clone_size: -
cdr3_length: 16

cdr3_nt: TGTGCCAGCTCACCGGAACACACAGGGGATGAGCAGTTCTTC
cdr3_aa: CASSPEHTGDEQFF
j_call: TRBJ2-1
d_call: TRBD1
v_call: TRBV18
clone_size: -
cdr3_length: 14

cdr3_nt: TGTGCCAGCAGTTACTTGGGGTACACTGAAGCTTTCTTT
cdr3_aa: CASSYLGYTEAFF
j_call: TRBJ1-1
d_call: -
v_call: TRBV6-6
clone_size: -
cdr3_length: 13

cdr3_nt: TGTGCCAGCAGTTTCGGGGGGCAGGGCTACGAGCAGTACTTC
cdr3_aa: CASSFGGQGYEQYF
j_call: TRBJ2-7
d_call: -
v_call: TRBV5-4
clone_size: -
cdr3_length: 14

cdr3_nt: TGTGCCAGCAGCGTCGGGCCCCACAGCGACAATGAGCAGTTCTTC
cdr3_aa: CASSVGPHSDNEQFF
j_call: TRBJ2-1
d_call: -
v_call: TRBV9
clone_size: once
cdr3_length: 15

cdr3_nt: TGTGCCAGCTTCCGCAGATCGAACACTGAAGCTTTCTTT
cdr3_aa: CASFRRSNTEAFF
j_call: TRBJ1-1
d_call: -
v_call: TRBV6-5
clone_size: -
cdr3_length: 13

cdr3_nt: TGTGCCAGCAGCCCTCACTCTGGGGACTTCTATGGCTACACCTTC
cdr3_aa: CASSPHSGDFYGYTF
j_call: TRBJ1-2
d_call: -
v_call: TRBV14
clone_size: few
cdr3_length: 15

cdr3_nt: TGCGCCAGCTCAACCGGGACAGGGGACTATGGCTACACCTTC
cdr3_aa: CASSTGTGDYGYTF
j_call: TRBJ1-2
d_call: TRBD1
v_call: TRBV5-1
clone_size: -
cdr3_length: 14

cdr3_nt: TGTGCCAGCAGCTTTAGGGGGTCAGGGGTCACTGAAGCTTTCTTT
cdr3_aa: CASSFRGSGVTEAFF
j_call: TRBJ1-1
d_call: -
v_call: TRBV5-6
clone_size: -
cdr3_length: 15

cdr3_nt: TGTGCCAGCAGCTTTAACAGGGGCCAGGAGACCCAGTACTTC
cdr3_aa: CASSFNRGQETQYF
j_call: TRBJ2-5
d_call: TRBD1
v_call: TRBV7-2
clone_size: -
cdr3_length: 14

cdr3_nt: TGTGCCAGTACCGAGGGCAGGGGGCGCGGCTACACCTTC
cdr3_aa: CASTEGRGRGYTF
j_call: TRBJ1-2
d_call: TRBD1
v_call: TRBV19
clone_size: -
cdr3_length: 13

cdr3_nt: TGTGCCAGCAGCTCGGTCCCCTATGGCTACACCTTC
cdr3_aa: CASSSVPYGYTF
j_call: TRBJ1-2
d_call: -
v_call: TRBV7-9
clone_size: -
cdr3_length: 12

cdr3_nt: TGCGCCAGCAGCCCAAGTGCAGGGGGTAGCAATCAGCCCCAGCATTTT
cdr3_aa: CASSPSAGGSNQPQHF
j_call: TRBJ1-5
d_call: TRBD1
v_call: TRBV4-1
clone_size: -
cdr3_length: 16

cdr3_nt: TGTGCCAGCAGCGATAGCGGGGGGGCCACTGAGCAGTTCTTC
cdr3_aa: CASSDSGGATEQFF
j_call: TRBJ2-1
d_call: TRBD2
v_call: TRBV9
clone_size: few
cdr3_length: 14

cdr3_nt: TGTGCCAGCAAAGCAGGGGGTAGAGGTAATGAAAAACTGTTTTTT
cdr3_aa: CASKAGGRGNEKLFF
j_call: TRBJ1-4
d_call: TRBD1
v_call: TRBV2
clone_size: once
cdr3_length: 15

cdr3_nt: TGTGCCAGCAGCCGAAGAGATTCCGGGACGACGGATGGCTACACCTTC
cdr3_aa: CASSRRDSGTTDGYTF
j_call: TRBJ1-2
d_call: -
v_call: TRBV5-5
clone_size: -
cdr3_length: 16

cdr3_nt: TGCAGCGTTGATGAAATGGGACAGGGGACAGGGGAGACCCAGTACTTC
cdr3_aa: CSVDEMGQGTGETQYF
j_call: TRBJ2-5
d_call: TRBD1
v_call: TRBV29-1
clone_size: -
cdr3_length: 16

cdr3_nt: TGTGCCAGTAGTACAACGACAGGGGGATCTTCCCACGAGCAGTACTTC
cdr3_aa: CASSTTTGGSSHEQYF
j_call: TRBJ2-7
d_call: TRBD1
v_call: TRBV19
clone_size: -
cdr3_length: 16

cdr3_nt: TGTGCCAGCCGGACCAGGGGAGCCTACGAGCAGTACTTC
cdr3_aa: CASRTRGAYEQYF
j_call: TRBJ2-7
d_call: -
v_call: TRBV27
clone_size: -
cdr3_length: 13

cdr3_nt: TGTGCCAGCAGGGGGGGCGGCGGAGCTTTCTTT
cdr3_aa: CASRGGGGAFF
j_call: TRBJ1-1
d_call: -
v_call: TRBV6-5
clone_size: few
cdr3_length: 11

cdr3_nt: TGTGCCAGCAGCCTTCCCGGGTCTGGGAACACTGAAGCTTTCTTT
cdr3_aa: CASSLPGSGNTEAFF
j_call: TRBJ1-1
d_call: -
v_call: TRBV5-6
clone_size: -
cdr3_length: 15

cdr3_nt: TGTGCCAGTAGTACGGGTCGGACAGGGGGGAGGACCGGGGAGCTGTTTTTT
cdr3_aa: CASSTGRTGGRTGELFF
j_call: TRBJ2-2
d_call: TRBD1
v_call: TRBV19
clone_size: -
cdr3_length: 17

cdr3_nt: TGCAGCGTTGGGGACAATACGCAGTATTTT
cdr3_aa: CSVGDNTQYF
j_call: TRBJ2-3
d_call: -
v_call: TRBV29-1
clone_size: -
cdr3_length: 10

cdr3_nt: TGCAGCGCTGGGGGACTAGGGGCAGATACGCAGTATTTT
cdr3_aa: CSAGGLGADTQYF
j_call: TRBJ2-3
d_call: TRBD2
v_call: TRBV29-1
clone_size: -
cdr3_length: 13

cdr3_nt: TGCGCCAGCAGCCTACAGACAGGGGGAAGGGGCGGGGAGCTGTTTTTT
cdr3_aa: CASSLQTGGRGGELFF
j_call: TRBJ2-2
d_call: TRBD1
v_call: TRBV5-1
clone_size: -
cdr3_length: 16

cdr3_nt: TGTGCCAGTCGACGCCTCGACAGGGAACTCGAAAAACTGTTTTTT
cdr3_aa: CASRRLDRELEKLFF
j_call: TRBJ1-4
d_call: TRBD1
v_call: TRBV19
clone_size: -
cdr3_length: 15

cdr3_nt: TGTGCCAGCAGCTTAGGTGTCCCTGGGGCCAACGTCCTGACTTTC
cdr3_aa: CASSLGVPGANVLTF
j_call: TRBJ2-6
d_call: -
v_call: TRBV7-6
clone_size: -
cdr3_length: 15

cdr3_nt: TGTGCCAGTAGTCCCTCTAGTGGAGGTGAGCAGTTCTTC
cdr3_aa: CASSPSSGGEQFF
j_call: TRBJ2-1
d_call: -
v_call: TRBV19
clone_size: few
cdr3_length: 13

cdr3_nt: TGTGCCAGCAGCTTAGTAATGGATACGCAGTATTTT
cdr3_aa: CASSLVMDTQYF
j_call: TRBJ2-3
d_call: -
v_call: TRBV7-9
clone_size: -
cdr3_length: 12

cdr3_nt: TGTGCCAGCAGCCGTGACCTTCTAGCGGGGGGGAGGATAATGGATGAGCAGTTCTTC
cdr3_aa: CASSRDLLAGGRIMDEQFF
j_call: TRBJ2-1
d_call: TRBD2
v_call: TRBV7-2
clone_size: -
cdr3_length: 19

cdr3_nt: TGTGCCAGCAGCCCACAGGGTCGACAAACTGAAGCTTTCTTT
cdr3_aa: CASSPQGRQTEAFF
j_call: TRBJ1-1
d_call: -
v_call: TRBV5-6
clone_size: -
cdr3_length: 14

cdr3_nt: TGTGCCAGCAGCTTCCAGGGGGCGGTAAATGAAAAACTGTTTTTT
cdr3_aa: CASSFQGAVNEKLFF
j_call: TRBJ1-4
d_call: TRBD1
v_call: TRBV11-1
clone_size: -
cdr3_length: 15

cdr3_nt: TGCAGCGCGACCAGAGGGACTGAAGCTTTCTTT
cdr3_aa: CSATRGTEAFF
j_call: TRBJ1-1
d_call: -
v_call: TRBV29-1
clone_size: -
cdr3_length: 11

cdr3_nt: TGTGCCACCAGTGATCCCAGGGTTAGCAATCAGCCCCAGCATTTT
cdr3_aa: CATSDPRVSNQPQHF
j_call: TRBJ1-5
d_call: -
v_call: TRBV24-1
clone_size: -
cdr3_length: 15

cdr3_nt: TGTGCCAGCAGTCAGGGACTTGAGCCTACGTGGGTATTTTTT
cdr3_aa: CASSQGLEPTWVFF
j_call: TRBJ1-4
d_call: -
v_call: TRBV28
clone_size: -
cdr3_length: 14

cdr3_nt: TGTGCCACAGGGGACCGGGCCTCCGGGAACGAGCAGTACTTC
cdr3_aa: CATGDRASGNEQYF
j_call: TRBJ2-7
d_call: -
v_call: TRBV2
clone_size: -
cdr3_length: 14